This T cell receptor beta chain was recovered during a study of T cells after yellow fever vaccination. Regarding the study as a whole: Of the clonotypes, a small share occurred in both CD4 and CD8 compartments. The study re-detected most primary-vaccination clones after the booster (approximately 97% CD4, roughly 90% CD8).

This clonotype was picked up many times. As yet, its antigen is unknown. The germline V and J ends were trimmed by 6 bases and 5 bases, with 10 bases remaining between them. The CDR3 contains 13 residues. It was through 5'RACE template switching that TCR cDNA was made, with a universal primer site and UMIs added. Via MiXCR, TCRdb re-called the 5' RACE reads, giving one row per CDR3 protein. The sample lists about 74,000 distinct CDR3 sequences; roughly 6.9% were seen once. The receptor's source is a man between 18 and 35 years old who received the YFV17D yellow fever vaccine. The sample was CD8+ T cells sorted from PBMCs, taken 5 days after the first yellow fever vaccination. This chain uses TRBV12-3 or TRBV12-4 with TRBJ1-4, with D hard to call. The CDR3 loop is CASRATENEKLFF. In DNA, the CDR3 is TGTGCCAGCAGGGCTACAGAGAATGAAAAACTGTTTTTT.